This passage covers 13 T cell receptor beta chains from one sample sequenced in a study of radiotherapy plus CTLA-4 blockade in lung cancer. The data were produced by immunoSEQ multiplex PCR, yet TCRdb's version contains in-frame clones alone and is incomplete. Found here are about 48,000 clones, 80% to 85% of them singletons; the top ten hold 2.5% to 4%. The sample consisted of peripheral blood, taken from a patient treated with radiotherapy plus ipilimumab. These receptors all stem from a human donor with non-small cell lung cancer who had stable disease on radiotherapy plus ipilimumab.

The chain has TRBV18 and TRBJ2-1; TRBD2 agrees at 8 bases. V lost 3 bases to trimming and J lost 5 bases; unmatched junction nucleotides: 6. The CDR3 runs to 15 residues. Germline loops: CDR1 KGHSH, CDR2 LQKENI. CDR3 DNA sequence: TGTGCCAGCTCACCTATAGCGGGGACTAACAATGAGCAGTTCTTC. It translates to CASSPIAGTNNEQFF. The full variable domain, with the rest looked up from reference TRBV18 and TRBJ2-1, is NAGVMQNPRHLVRRRGQEARLRCSPMKGHSHVYWYRQLPEEGLKFMVYLQKENIIDESGMPKERFSAEFPKEGPSILRIQQVVRGDSAAYFCASSPIAGTNNEQFFGPGTRLTVL.

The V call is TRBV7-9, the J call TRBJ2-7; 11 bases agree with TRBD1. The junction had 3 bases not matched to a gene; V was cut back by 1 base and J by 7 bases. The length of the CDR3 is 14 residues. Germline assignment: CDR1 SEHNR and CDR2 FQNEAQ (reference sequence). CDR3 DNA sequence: TGTGCCAGCAGCTTAGGTGGGACAGGGGGAGAGCAGTACTTC. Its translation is CASSLGGTGGEQYF.

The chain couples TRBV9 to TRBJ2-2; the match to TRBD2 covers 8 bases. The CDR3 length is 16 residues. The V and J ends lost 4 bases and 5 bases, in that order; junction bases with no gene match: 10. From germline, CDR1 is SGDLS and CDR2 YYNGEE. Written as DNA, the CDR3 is TGTGCCAGCAGCCCCCCGGGGGGGGGACCGACCGGGGAGCTGTTTTTT. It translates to CASSPPGGGPTGELFF.

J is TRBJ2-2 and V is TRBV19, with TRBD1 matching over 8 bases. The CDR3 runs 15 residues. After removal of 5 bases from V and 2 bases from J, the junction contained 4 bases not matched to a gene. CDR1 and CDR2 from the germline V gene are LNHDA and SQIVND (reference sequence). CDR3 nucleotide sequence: TGTGCCAGTAGTCGACAGGGGCTAAACACCGGGGAGCTGTTTTTT. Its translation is CASSRQGLNTGELFF.

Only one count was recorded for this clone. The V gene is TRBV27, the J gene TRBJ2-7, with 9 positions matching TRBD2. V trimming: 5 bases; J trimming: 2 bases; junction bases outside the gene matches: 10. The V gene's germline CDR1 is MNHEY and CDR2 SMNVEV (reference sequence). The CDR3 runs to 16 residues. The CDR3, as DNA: TGTGCCAGCAGTCCCCGTGGCGGGAGGGCCACCTACGAGCAGTACTTC. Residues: CASSPRGGRATYEQYF.

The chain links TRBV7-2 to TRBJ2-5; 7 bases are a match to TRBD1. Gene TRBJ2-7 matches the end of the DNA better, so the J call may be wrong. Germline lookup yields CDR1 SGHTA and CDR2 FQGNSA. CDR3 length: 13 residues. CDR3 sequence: CASRPGGNYEQYF. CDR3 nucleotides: TGTGCCAGCAGGCCAGGGGGTAACTACGAGCAGTACTTC.

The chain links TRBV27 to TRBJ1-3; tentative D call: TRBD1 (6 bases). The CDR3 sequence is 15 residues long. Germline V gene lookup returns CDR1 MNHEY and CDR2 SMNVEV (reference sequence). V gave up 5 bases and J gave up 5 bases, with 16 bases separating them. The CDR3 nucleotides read TGTGCCAGCAGTCACTCCCCCGGACAGCGAAACACCATATATTTT. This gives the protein CASSHSPGQRNTIYF.

The CDR3 DNA is TGTGCCAGCAGTATACCGGGACAGGGGAGTGAAAAACTGTTTTTT. Translating gives CASSIPGQGSEKLFF. The chain carries TRBV28 and TRBJ1-4; 10 nucleotides agree with TRBD1. Germline values: CDR1 MDHEN, CDR2 SYDVKM. CDR3 size: 15 residues. With 5 bases clipped from V and 7 bases from J, the junction kept 7 bases outside the gene matches.

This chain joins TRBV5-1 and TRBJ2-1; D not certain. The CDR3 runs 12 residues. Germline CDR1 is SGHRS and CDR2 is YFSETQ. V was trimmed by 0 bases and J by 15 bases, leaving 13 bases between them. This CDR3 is CASSLASAQRFF. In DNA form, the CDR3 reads TGCGCCAGCAGCTTGGCTTCGGCTCAGCGGTTCTTC.

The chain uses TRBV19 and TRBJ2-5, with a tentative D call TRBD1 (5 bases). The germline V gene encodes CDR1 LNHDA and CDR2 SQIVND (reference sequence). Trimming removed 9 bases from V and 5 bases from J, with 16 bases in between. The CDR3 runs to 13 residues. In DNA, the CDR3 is TGTGCCAGCTCTAAAACAGGTTTCGAGACCCAGTACTTC. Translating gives CASSKTGFETQYF.

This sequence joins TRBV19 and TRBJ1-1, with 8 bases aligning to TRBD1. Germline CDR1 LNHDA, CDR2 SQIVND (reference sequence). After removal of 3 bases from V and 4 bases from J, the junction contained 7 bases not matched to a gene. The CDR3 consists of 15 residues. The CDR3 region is CASSISRQGSTEAFF. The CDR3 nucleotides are TGTGCCAGTAGTATCTCGAGACAGGGGAGCACTGAAGCTTTCTTT.

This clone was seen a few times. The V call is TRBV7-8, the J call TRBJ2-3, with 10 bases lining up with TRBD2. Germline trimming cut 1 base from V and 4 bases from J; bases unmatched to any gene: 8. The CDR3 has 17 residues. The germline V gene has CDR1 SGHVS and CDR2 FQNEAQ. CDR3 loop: CASSLELAGADADTQYF. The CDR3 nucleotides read TGTGCCAGCAGCTTAGAGCTAGCGGGAGCCGACGCAGATACGCAGTATTTT.

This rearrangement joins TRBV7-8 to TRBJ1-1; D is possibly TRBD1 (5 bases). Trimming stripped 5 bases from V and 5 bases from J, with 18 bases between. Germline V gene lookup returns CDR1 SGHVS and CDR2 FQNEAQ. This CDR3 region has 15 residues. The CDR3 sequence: CASSPIRGWGTEAFF. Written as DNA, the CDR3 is TGTGCCAGCAGCCCTATACGGGGGTGGGGGACTGAAGCTTTCTTT.